The entry below describes one TCR beta chain. The antigen remains unidentified. Germline CDR1 and CDR2: MNHEY and SMNVEV (reference sequence). CDR3 size: 14 residues. Trimming took off 3 bases at V and 5 bases at J, with 13 bases between the two ends. The run of the v3.0 immunoSEQ assay was at survey level. A per-sample goal of about 40,000-55,000 T-cell genomes was targeted by sequencing. The protocol was immunoSEQ multiplex PCR, while the TCRdb copy is restricted to in-frame clones and leaves out a portion. The sample has 20,000 to 25,000 clones; around 87% are singletons. The data were taken from a study of long-term antiretroviral therapy in people with HIV. The study's findings and limits: Researchers lacked any data on ART adherence, viral resistance or therapy changes. Even long-term ART left TRB diversity below transplant donor controls, despite gains.

Sequencing used unsorted PBMCs, obtained around 2.7 years after starting antiretroviral therapy. This sequence was found in a woman aged 45-65 years with HIV. V is TRBV27 and J is TRBJ1-2; D might be TRBD1 (5 bases). CDR3 coding DNA: TGTGCCAGCAGTTTTGTCGGGACGGATTATGGCTACACCTTC. Amino acids: CASSFVGTDYGYTF.